The 32 T cell receptor beta chains below were found in one sample sequenced in a study of blood T cell repertoires in COVID-19. Sequenced by immunoSEQ multiplex PCR; TCRdb stores in-frame clones only, minus some. The sample lists some 140,000 clones, around 83% occurring once. Sequences were obtained from peripheral blood. All receptors come from a woman aged 60 to 75 with acute or convalescent COVID-19.

The rearrangement links TRBV27 to TRBJ2-3; D is unclear. Germline V CDR1 and CDR2: MNHEY, SMNVEV (reference sequence). CDR3 length equals 16 residues. The ends were cut back, 5 bases at V and 1 base at J, with 16 bases in the middle. The CDR3, as DNA: TGTGCCAGCAGTCCCCAGATCCCCCCACGCACAGATACGCAGTATTTT. Its translation: CASSPQIPPRTDTQYF.

This sequence joins TRBV18 and TRBJ1-1; TRBD1 matches at 7 bases. V shed 3 bases, J shed 0 bases, and the junction held 4 bases outside the gene matches. The CDR3 runs to 15 residues. The germline V gene has CDR1 KGHSH and CDR2 LQKENI. The CDR3 bases are TGTGCCAGCTCACCGGACAGGAGTTTGAACACTGAAGCTTTCTTT. As protein: CASSPDRSLNTEAFF.

Written as DNA, the CDR3 is TGTGCCAGCTCACCACGGGGGGAAGATAATTCACCCCTCCACTTT. Translating it yields CASSPRGEDNSPLHF. J is TRBJ1-6 and V is TRBV18, with a weak D call TRBD1 (5 bases). The V end lost 1 base, the J end lost 5 bases, and 9 bases lay between the germline ends. The CDR3 runs 15 residues. From germline, CDR1 is KGHSH and CDR2 LQKENI.

The chain employs TRBV5-4 and TRBJ1-5, with 8 bases matching TRBD1. CDR3 length: 15 amino acids. Germline V gene sequence: CDR1 SGHNT, CDR2 YYREEE (reference sequence). V shed 2 bases, J shed 6 bases, and the junction held 7 bases outside the gene matches. The CDR3 DNA follows: TGTGCCAGCAGCTTCGGACAGGGTGGAGGTCAGCCCCAGCATTTT. As protein: CASSFGQGGGQPQHF.

The chain couples TRBV20-1 to TRBJ1-1; no definite D call. The CDR3 is made up of 11 amino acids. Germline V gene sequence: CDR1 DFQATT, CDR2 SNEGSKA (reference sequence). Trimming took 2 bases from V and 5 from J, leaving 6 bases between them. The CDR3 sequence: CSARRLTEAFF. In DNA, the CDR3 is TGCAGTGCTAGACGTTTAACTGAAGCTTTCTTT.

This chain uses TRBV27 with TRBJ2-1; no firm D call. V lost 0 bases to trimming and J lost 6 bases, with 9 bases between them. The CDR3 has 14 amino acids. Germline V lookup: CDR1 MNHEY, CDR2 SMNVEV (reference sequence). Here the CDR3 reads CASSLSRLPNEQFF. CDR3 DNA: TGTGCCAGCAGTTTATCGCGGCTTCCCAATGAGCAGTTCTTC.

In DNA, the CDR3 is TGTGCCAGCAGTTTGCTTTTAGCATCCGCGAACACCGGGGAGCTGTTTTTT. It is translated as CASSLLLASANTGELFF. The chain recombines TRBV27 with TRBJ2-2; no firm D call. There are 17 residues in the CDR3. The germline V and J ends were trimmed by 3 bases and 0 bases, with 14 bases remaining between them. Germline CDR1 reads MNHEY; CDR2 reads SMNVEV (reference sequence).

This chain joins TRBV11-2 and TRBJ2-7; 13 nucleotides agree with TRBD2. From germline, CDR1 is SGHAT and CDR2 FQNNGV. The CDR3 extends over 17 amino acids. V shed 3 bases and J 0 bases; nucleotides not matched to a gene: 5. CDR3 region: CASSFGLAGVFSYEQYF. The CDR3 nucleotides are TGTGCCAGCAGCTTTGGACTAGCGGGGGTTTTCTCCTACGAGCAGTACTTC.

The chain joins TRBV7-8 to TRBJ2-2; 9 positions match TRBD1. The ends lost 6 bases at V and 3 bases at J; junction bases unmatched: 2. Germline-derived CDR1 and CDR2 are SGHVS and FQNEAQ. The CDR3 has 14 amino acids. CDR3 residues: CASRTGGYTGELFF. The CDR3 region has the DNA TGTGCCAGCAGAACAGGGGGCTACACCGGGGAGCTGTTTTTT.

This clone was seen only once. The chain carries TRBV6-5 and TRBJ1-5; a weak D match, TRBD1 (5 bases). CDR3 length: 15 amino acids. The germline gives CDR1 MNHEY, CDR2 SVGAGI. V lost 5 bases and J 0 bases, leaving 11 bases between the germline ends. The CDR3 region is CASSPTGSSNQPQHF. The DNA for the CDR3 is TGTGCCAGCAGTCCTACAGGATCTAGCAATCAGCCCCAGCATTTT.

The rearrangement uses TRBV5-1 and TRBJ1-5; 9 nucleotides align to TRBD1. This CDR3 spans 13 amino acids. In germline, CDR1 is SGHRS, CDR2 YFSETQ. Trimming cost V 4 bases and J 7 bases; bases outside gene matches: 3. The CDR3 here is CASSQGQGQPQHF. CDR3 DNA: TGCGCCAGCAGCCAAGGACAGGGGCAGCCCCAGCATTTT.

A few counts support this clone. This chain joins TRBV7-9 and TRBJ2-1, with a tentative D call TRBD1 (5 bases). The CDR3 is 14 amino acids. Per the germline V gene, CDR1 is SEHNR and CDR2 is FQNEAQ (reference sequence). V was shortened by 1 base and J by 8 bases, with 12 bases between the two germline ends. The CDR3 region has the DNA TGTGCCAGCAGCTTAGAGGGGTTTGGGGATGAGCAGTTCTTC. It is translated as CASSLEGFGDEQFF.

The chain has TRBV18 and TRBJ1-2; TRBD1 matches at 7 bases. The V gene's germline CDR1 is KGHSH and CDR2 LQKENI. J lost 6 bases, V lost 4 bases, and 8 bases had no gene match. This CDR3 is built from 14 residues. The chain's CDR3 is CASSQTRQGDGYTF. The CDR3 region has the DNA TGTGCCAGCTCACAAACCCGACAGGGAGATGGCTACACCTTC. The entire variable domain, with the rest obtained from reference TRBV18 and TRBJ1-2, is as follows: NAGVMQNPRHLVRRRGQEARLRCSPMKGHSHVYWYRQLPEEGLKFMVYLQKENIIDESGMPKERFSAEFPKEGPSILRIQQVVRGDSAAYFCASSQTRQGDGYTFGSGTRLTVV.

The chain has TRBV10-3 and TRBJ2-7; 8 nucleotides match TRBD1. This CDR3 comprises 15 residues. V was pared by 4 bases and J by 3 bases, with 8 bases of the junction left unmatched. CDR1 is ENHRY and CDR2 is SYGVKD in the germline V gene. The CDR3 sequence: CAISGPGQENYEQYF. Written as DNA, the CDR3 is TGTGCCATCAGTGGACCGGGACAGGAAAACTACGAGCAGTACTTC.

The gene calls are TRBV25-1 and TRBJ1-2; a weak D match, TRBD1 (5 bases). With 1 base removed from V and 3 bases from J, the gap between germline ends came to 9 bases. Germline-derived CDR1 and CDR2 are MGHDK and SYGVNS. The CDR3 is 14 amino acids. The CDR3: CASSESGSYYGYTF. Written as DNA, the CDR3 is TGTGCCAGCAGTGAATCAGGGTCTTACTATGGCTACACCTTC.

The J gene is TRBJ1-2, the V gene TRBV7-9; D uncertain. The germline V and J ends were trimmed by 5 bases and 8 bases, with 15 bases remaining between them. CDR1 and CDR2 from the germline V gene are SEHNR and FQNEAQ (reference sequence). The CDR3 consists of 13 residues. The CDR3 DNA reads as TGTGCCAGCAGCCGTTCGATAGATAAGGGCTACACCTTC. Encoded protein: CASSRSIDKGYTF.

This chain joins TRBV5-1 and TRBJ2-2; 7 nucleotides match TRBD1. The trim removed 3 bases at V and 3 bases at J, leaving 5 bases unmatched. The CDR3 is 15 residues long. From germline, CDR1 is SGHRS and CDR2 YFSETQ. The CDR3: CASSSGQWDTGELFF. The CDR3 nucleotides are TGCGCCAGCAGCTCGGGACAGTGGGACACCGGGGAGCTGTTTTTT.

This clone was seen more than once but under ten times. The rearrangement joins TRBV4-1 to TRBJ2-7; D uncertain. CDR3 size: 14 residues. Trimming removed 2 bases from V and 0 bases from J, with 8 bases in between. CDR1 MGHRA and CDR2 YSYEKL come from the germline V gene. The CDR3 loop reads CASSQNPTSYEQYF. CDR3 bases: TGCGCCAGCAGCCAAAATCCTACCTCCTACGAGCAGTACTTC.

This chain links TRBV6-5 with TRBJ2-3; TRBD1 aligns across 10 bases. Germline V gene data show CDR1 as MNHEY and CDR2 as SVGAGI. The CDR3 contains 16 residues. Unmatched junction bases numbered 5, after V lost 4 bases and J lost 1 base. In nucleotides, the CDR3 is TGTGCCAGCAGTTGGGACAGGGGAAGAGGCACAGATACGCAGTATTTT. It specifies CASSWDRGRGTDTQYF.

The chain has TRBV2 and TRBJ2-3, with TRBD2 identical over 8 bases. From germline, CDR1 is SNHLY and CDR2 FYNNEI. V was clipped by 6 bases and J by 3 bases; unmatched bases: 11. The length of the CDR3 is 16 residues. The CDR3 coding sequence is TGTGCCAGCAGCGTAGACATCGCGGGGGGTACAGATACGCAGTATTTT. Encoded protein: CASSVDIAGGTDTQYF.

The chain carries TRBV7-2 and TRBJ2-7; tentative D call: TRBD1 (6 bases). This CDR3 spans 13 amino acids. Trimming took 6 bases from V and 4 from J, leaving 13 bases between them. The V gene's germline CDR1 is SGHTA and CDR2 FQGNSA. The CDR3 DNA reads as TGTGCCAGCAGAGTAGCAGGGACATACGAGCAGTACTTC. As protein: CASRVAGTYEQYF.

V usage is TRBV18 and J usage is TRBJ2-2; TRBD1 is a possible D gene (6 bases). The CDR3 is 16 residues long. Trimming left V 0 bases short and J 4 bases short, with 12 bases between. Germline assignment: CDR1 KGHSH and CDR2 LQKENI. The CDR3 region is CASSPPVGAGTGELFF. CDR3 DNA sequence: TGTGCCAGCTCACCACCGGTGGGGGCCGGCACCGGGGAGCTGTTTTTT.

The chain combines TRBV11-1 with TRBJ2-2; TRBD1 matches at 7 bases. The germline V gene has CDR1 SGHAT and CDR2 FQDESV (reference sequence). After removal of 2 bases from V and 9 bases from J, the junction contained 6 bases not matched to a gene. The CDR3 length is 14 residues. CDR3 sequence reads: CASSLRQGRWELFF. The CDR3 DNA reads TGTGCCAGCAGCTTAAGACAGGGACGCTGGGAGCTGTTTTTT.

The rearrangement joins TRBV20-1 to TRBJ1-6, with 7 bases matching TRBD1. The CDR3 sequence is 15 residues long. J was trimmed by 7 bases and V by 3 bases; bases with no gene match: 9. Per germline, CDR1 DFQATT and CDR2 SNEGSKA (reference sequence). DNA of the CDR3: TGCAGTGCTAGTGGGACAGCTATCCGAAATTCACCCCTCCACTTT. Protein product: CSASGTAIRNSPLHF.

The genes are TRBV28 and TRBJ2-1; 10 bases agree with TRBD2. In germline, CDR1 is MDHEN, CDR2 SYDVKM. V shed 5 bases and J 1 base; nucleotides not matched to a gene: 8. This CDR3 is built from 17 residues. The CDR3: CASSPAGGIGSYNEQFF. For the CDR3, the DNA is TGTGCCAGCAGTCCAGCGGGGGGGATTGGATCCTACAATGAGCAGTTCTTC.

V is TRBV5-6 and J is TRBJ1-3, with TRBD1 matching over 9 bases. CDR1 and CDR2 (germline): SGHDT, YYEEEE. V was pared by 4 bases and J by 3 bases, with 11 bases of the junction left unmatched. This CDR3 spans 17 amino acids. The CDR3 here is CASSLSIGQGFGNTIYF. The CDR3 region has the DNA TGTGCCAGCAGCCTATCGATCGGACAGGGGTTTGGAAACACCATATATTTT. Supplemented by reference TRBV5-6 and TRBJ1-3, the full variable domain reads DAGVTQSPTHLIKTRGQQVTLRCSPKSGHDTVSWYQQALGQGPQFIFQYYEEEERQRGNFPDRFSGHQFPNYSSELNVNALLLGDSALYLCASSLSIGQGFGNTIYFGEGSWLTVV.

V and J are TRBV18 and TRBJ1-1; 9 positions match TRBD1. The CDR3 runs to 14 residues. The germline V gene encodes CDR1 KGHSH and CDR2 LQKENI. Trimming cost V 6 bases and J 7 bases; bases outside gene matches: 9. This CDR3 is CASSLGQGFVEAFF. In DNA, the CDR3 is TGTGCCAGCTCCCTCGGACAGGGGTTTGTTGAAGCTTTCTTT.

The chain couples TRBV7-3 to TRBJ2-3, with TRBD2 matching 10 bases. The germline gives CDR1 SGHTA, CDR2 FQGTGA. V was clipped by 5 bases and J by 5 bases; unmatched bases: 7. CDR3 size: 15 residues. DNA for the CDR3: TGTGCCAGCAGCCGGAGCGGGGGGGCCTTAGATACGCAGTATTTT. Its translation is CASSRSGGALDTQYF.

The J gene is TRBJ1-1, the V gene TRBV6-6, with 8 bases fitting TRBD1. The CDR3 length is 14 residues. Germline V lookup: CDR1 MNHNY, CDR2 SVGAGI (reference sequence). Trimming removed 5 bases from V and 0 bases from J; junction bases left unmatched: 2. DNA for the CDR3: TGTGCCAGCAGTCGGGACAGGCTGAACACTGAAGCTTTCTTT. This sequence encodes CASSRDRLNTEAFF.

V and J are TRBV19 and TRBJ2-5; 15 bases match TRBD2. J gave up 3 bases and V 8 bases, and 4 bases lay outside the gene matches. This CDR3 contains 15 residues. Germline V gives CDR1 LNHDA, CDR2 SQIVND (reference sequence). This CDR3 is CASRRTSGGEETQYF. DNA of the CDR3: TGTGCCAGTCGACGGACTAGCGGGGGGGAAGAGACCCAGTACTTC.

This chain links TRBV11-2 with TRBJ2-1; no clear D. The V end was cut by 2 bases, the J end by 9 bases, with 8 bases between. The germline V gene has CDR1 SGHAT and CDR2 FQNNGV. CDR3 length: 12 residues. The CDR3 nucleotides read TGTGCCAGCAGCTTAAGTTCGGTTGAGCAGTTCTTC. It codes for CASSLSSVEQFF.

The chain is built from TRBV5-6 and TRBJ1-4; 8 nucleotides match TRBD1. After removal of 0 bases from V and 8 bases from J, the junction contained 9 bases not matched to a gene. The germline gives CDR1 SGHDT, CDR2 YYEEEE. The CDR3 has 16 amino acids. This CDR3 is CASSLEGTGTREKLFF. The CDR3 coding sequence is TGTGCCAGCAGCTTGGAGGGGACAGGTACCCGCGAAAAACTGTTTTTT. The full variable domain, with the rest looked up from reference TRBV5-6 and TRBJ1-4, is DAGVTQSPTHLIKTRGQQVTLRCSPKSGHDTVSWYQQALGQGPQFIFQYYEEEERQRGNFPDRFSGHQFPNYSSELNVNALLLGDSALYLCASSLEGTGTREKLFFGSGTQLSVL.